This T cell receptor (beta chain) derives from a study of blood T cell repertoires in COVID-19. V shed 2 bases, J shed 6 bases, and the junction held 6 bases outside the gene matches. The CDR3 runs 16 residues. Germline lookup yields CDR1 SGHRS and CDR2 YFSETQ. Original methodology: Reference gene primers were amplified, and this amplification served to estimate nucleated cell counts. The repertoire was sequenced with immunoSEQ multiplex PCR; TCRdb's copy has only in-frame clones and lacks some. That table is the source of V, J and clone size, and D and trimming were worked out from the DNA. The table includes approximately 100,000 clones, approximately 86% detected once. This study enrolled people aged about 18 to 100 from approximately 25 US geographic areas.

Sequenced input: PBMCs or T cells enriched from blood (not recorded which). The V call is TRBV5-1, the J call TRBJ2-2, with 11 bases identical to TRBD2. The sequence was obtained from a woman in her 50s who had recovered from COVID-19. Written as DNA, the CDR3 is TGCGCCAGCAGCTTTTTAGCGGGAGGGCCTGCCGGGGAGCTGTTTTTT. As protein: CASSFLAGGPAGELFF.